This T cell receptor beta chain stems from a study of CD8+ T cells in alopecia areata. The treatment is: oral pan-JAK inhibitor, 5-10 mg twice daily. This clone has only a few counts. Following extraction, RNA underwent reverse transcription to cDNA, which served as the sequencing template. Method: immunoSEQ multiplex PCR; TCRdb's copy keeps in-frame clones and lacks some. The repertoire holds about 42,000 clones, around three fifths seen once, with around 23% in the top ten. This clonotype originated in a human donor with alopecia areata. Sequenced here: CD8+ T cells sorted from blood, sampled at week 4, from a patient treated with tofacitinib.

In nucleotides, the CDR3 is TGCAGCGTTGAATGGCAGAATGGCTACACCTTC. This translates into CSVEWQNGYTF. V and J are TRBV29-1 and TRBJ1-2; D is undetermined. V shed 2 bases and J shed 6 bases, with 7 bases lying between them. CDR3 length: 11 amino acids. Germline V gene data show CDR1 as SQVTM and CDR2 as ANQGSEA.